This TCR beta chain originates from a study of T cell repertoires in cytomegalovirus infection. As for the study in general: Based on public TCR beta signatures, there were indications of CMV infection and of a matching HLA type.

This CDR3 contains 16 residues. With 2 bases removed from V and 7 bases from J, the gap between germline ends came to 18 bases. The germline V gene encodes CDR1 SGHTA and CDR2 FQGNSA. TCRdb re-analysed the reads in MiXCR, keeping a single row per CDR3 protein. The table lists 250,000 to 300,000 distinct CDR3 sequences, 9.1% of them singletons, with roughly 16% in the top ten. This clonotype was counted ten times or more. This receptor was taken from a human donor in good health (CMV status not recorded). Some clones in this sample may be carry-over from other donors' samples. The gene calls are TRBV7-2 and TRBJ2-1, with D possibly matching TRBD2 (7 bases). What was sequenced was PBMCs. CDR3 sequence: CASSLRGGGSVNEQFF. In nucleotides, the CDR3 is TGTGCCAGCAGCTTACGGGGCGGGGGCTCGGTTAATGAGCAGTTCTTC.